This TCR beta chain was identified during a study of T cell responses to AZD1222 COVID-19 vaccine. The repertoire was sequenced with immunoSEQ multiplex PCR; TCRdb's copy has only in-frame clones and lacks some. The data contain 150,000 to 200,000 clones, about 91% of them singletons. Germline CDR1 reads MNHEY; CDR2 reads SVGAGI. The junction had 4 bases not matched to a gene; V was cut back by 2 bases and J by 5 bases. The CDR3 covers 15 residues. The chain combines TRBV6-5 with TRBJ2-2; 8 bases agree with TRBD2. The sequence was collected from an adult who received the AZD1222 COVID-19 vaccine. The sequenced sample was peripheral blood, obtained 28 days after the second AZD1222 dose. The CDR3 sequence is CASSYPGLGTGELFF. The CDR3 bases are TGTGCCAGCAGTTACCCGGGACTAGGGACCGGGGAGCTGTTTTTT.